These 21 T cell receptor beta chains share one sample of origin, sequenced in a study of cytomegalovirus exposure and HLA in healthy donors. The primer mix had 60 Vbeta and 13 Jbeta primers. Method: immunoSEQ multiplex PCR; TCRdb's copy keeps in-frame clones and lacks some. The sample consists of about 130,000 clones, around four fifths of them appearing once. Sequencing input: PBMCs. The receptor source for this set is a woman aged 40 to 50 in good health and CMV-seropositive.

This rearrangement joins TRBV6-5 to TRBJ2-1; 7 nucleotides match TRBD2. Trimming cost V 2 bases and J 15 bases; bases outside gene matches: 10. In germline, CDR1 is MNHEY, CDR2 SVGAGI. This CDR3 region has 13 residues. This CDR3 reads CASSYDIGLEWFF. CDR3 in DNA: TGTGCCAGCAGTTACGATATTGGACTAGAGTGGTTCTTC.

V gene TRBV7-2 combines with J gene TRBJ2-5; D uncertain. Germline lookup yields CDR1 SGHTA and CDR2 FQGNSA. The V end lost 6 bases, the J end lost 7 bases, and 12 bases lay between the germline ends. CDR3 length equals 12 residues. The CDR3 DNA follows: TGTGCCAGCAGGCAACCCACCGGGACCCAGTACTTC. This translates into CASRQPTGTQYF.

CDR3 sequence reads: CASSQESLAGGTQYF. In nucleotides, the CDR3 is TGCGCCAGCAGCCAAGAATCGCTAGCGGGAGGTACGCAGTATTTT. The chain has TRBV4-1 and TRBJ2-3; 11 bases align to TRBD2. Germline V gene data show CDR1 as MGHRA and CDR2 as YSYEKL. Unmatched junction bases numbered 4, after V lost 0 bases and J lost 8 bases. The CDR3 runs 15 residues.

This CDR3 reads CASSPGLGLYYEQYF. CDR3 nucleotide sequence: TGTGCCAGCAGCCCGGGGTTGGGACTCTACTACGAGCAGTACTTC. The rearrangement uses TRBV5-6 and TRBJ2-7; perhaps TRBD2 as D (6 bases). The V and J ends lost 4 bases and 3 bases respectively, with 17 bases between them. The CDR3 runs 15 residues. Per the germline V gene, CDR1 is SGHDT and CDR2 is YYEEEE. The whole variable domain, remainder taken from reference TRBV5-6 and TRBJ2-7, is DAGVTQSPTHLIKTRGQQVTLRCSPKSGHDTVSWYQQALGQGPQFIFQYYEEEERQRGNFPDRFSGHQFPNYSSELNVNALLLGDSALYLCASSPGLGLYYEQYFGPGTRLTVT.

This clone showed up just once. The chain has TRBV6-5 and TRBJ1-4; D perhaps matches TRBD1 (5 bases). This CDR3 has 14 amino acids. Germline CDR1 is MNHEY and CDR2 is SVGAGI. With 2 bases removed from V and 7 bases from J, the gap between germline ends came to 11 bases. CDR3 sequence: CASSYDSLGEKLFF. DNA for the CDR3: TGTGCCAGCAGTTACGACAGTCTGGGTGAAAAACTGTTTTTT.

The rearrangement uses TRBV6-6 and TRBJ2-7; perhaps TRBD2 as D (6 bases). The V end was cut by 3 bases, the J end by 3 bases, with 12 bases between. Germline assignment: CDR1 MNHNY and CDR2 SVGAGI (reference sequence). The CDR3 is 14 residues long. The DNA of the CDR3 is TGTGCCAGCAGTTATGGTCTCGGGAGCTACGAGCAGTACTTC. Protein product: CASSYGLGSYEQYF.

The chain couples TRBV5-5 to TRBJ2-1; 9 bases are shared with TRBD2. The CDR3 runs 14 residues. V shed 2 bases and J 9 bases; nucleotides not matched to a gene: 6. Germline CDR1 and CDR2: SGHKS and YYEKEE (reference sequence). CDR3: CASSFSGSAGEQFF. CDR3 coding DNA: TGTGCCAGCAGCTTTAGCGGGAGTGCCGGTGAGCAGTTCTTC.

This chain uses TRBV6-1 with TRBJ2-7, with 13 bases fitting TRBD2. CDR1 and CDR2 (germline): MNHNS, SASEGT. The CDR3 covers 15 residues. V lost 3 bases and J lost 4; bases outside the gene matches: 3. The CDR3 region is CASSEWTSGSYEQYF. The CDR3 DNA follows: TGTGCCAGCAGTGAGTGGACTAGCGGGAGTTACGAGCAGTACTTC.

The rearrangement joins TRBV7-9 to TRBJ2-3; 10 bases are shared with TRBD2. This CDR3 is 18 amino acids long. V shed 0 bases and J 6 bases; nucleotides not matched to a gene: 12. Germline CDR1 is SEHNR and CDR2 is FQNEAQ (reference sequence). The CDR3: CASSLASRYSGRMDTQYF. The DNA for the CDR3 is TGTGCCAGCAGCTTAGCCTCCCGGTATAGCGGGAGGATGGATACGCAGTATTTT.

This chain connects TRBV9 to TRBJ2-5, with 7 bases that match TRBD2. From germline, CDR1 is SGDLS and CDR2 YYNGEE. There are 14 residues in the CDR3. J gave up 4 bases and V 3 bases, and 6 bases lay outside the gene matches. The CDR3 spells CASSASPGGETQYF. The DNA for the CDR3 is TGTGCCAGCAGCGCCTCCCCGGGGGGAGAGACCCAGTACTTC. The complete variable domain, with remaining parts taken from reference TRBV9 and TRBJ2-5, reads DSGVTQTPKHLITATGQRVTLRCSPRSGDLSVYWYQQSLDQGLQFLIQYYNGEERAKGNILERFSAQQFPDLHSELNLSSLELGDSALYFCASSASPGGETQYFGPGTRLLVL.

The rearrangement uses TRBV7-3 and TRBJ1-5; tentative D call: TRBD1 (6 bases). This CDR3 comprises 13 residues. V dropped 6 bases and J dropped 5 bases, with 11 bases sitting between them. Germline V gives CDR1 SGHTA, CDR2 FQGTGA. Here the CDR3 reads CASSPDRYQPQHF. CDR3 in DNA: TGTGCCAGCAGTCCCGACAGGTATCAGCCCCAGCATTTT.

V gene TRBV5-6 combines with J gene TRBJ2-7, with 9 bases that match TRBD2. The CDR3 loop spans 14 amino acids. CDR1 SGHDT and CDR2 YYEEEE come from the germline V gene. With V trimmed by 2 bases and J by 4 bases, 4 bases remained unmatched. The CDR3 sequence is CASSFRAGGYEQYF. The CDR3 nucleotides are TGTGCCAGCAGCTTTCGAGCGGGAGGATACGAGCAGTACTTC.

The chain carries TRBV4-3 and TRBJ2-5; D possibly corresponds to TRBD1 (6 bases). Trimming left V 4 bases short and J 4 bases short, with 13 bases between. Per the germline V gene, CDR1 is LGHNA and CDR2 is YSLEER. This CDR3 has 14 amino acids. The CDR3 coding sequence is TGCGCCAGCAGCCTGATGGGGGCTGGAGAGACCCAGTACTTC. It yields the protein CASSLMGAGETQYF.

The chain combines TRBV6-1 with TRBJ1-6; no reliable D call. V was clipped by 1 base and J by 9 bases, with 13 bases between them. This CDR3 is 15 amino acids long. CDR1 and CDR2 (germline): MNHNS, SASEGT. In nucleotides, the CDR3 is TGTGCCAGCAGTGAAGGGATAGGAGATCCTTCACCCCTCCACTTT. It yields the protein CASSEGIGDPSPLHF.

A few counts support this clone. This sequence joins TRBV19 and TRBJ1-3; 7 bases are a match to TRBD1. After removal of 0 bases from V and 0 bases from J, the junction contained 8 bases not matched to a gene. CDR1 and CDR2 from the germline V gene are LNHDA and SQIVND (reference sequence). The CDR3 is made up of 18 amino acids. The CDR3 spells CASSIDRLGQPSGNTIYF. The CDR3 nucleotides read TGTGCCAGTAGTATAGATCGCTTGGGACAGCCCTCTGGAAACACCATATATTTT.

This sequence joins TRBV29-1 and TRBJ1-1; unclear D gene. The germline V gene encodes CDR1 SQVTM and CDR2 ANQGSEA. Deletions cut 7 bases from V and 4 bases from J, with 13 bases between. The CDR3 extends over 12 amino acids. The CDR3 protein is CSALSGSTEAFF. The CDR3 nucleotides are TGCAGCGCGTTATCGGGGAGCACTGAAGCTTTCTTT.

In its sample, this clone was seen once. The chain employs TRBV29-1 and TRBJ2-1; tentative D call: TRBD1 (5 bases). Germline loops: CDR1 SQVTM, CDR2 ANQGSEA. V gave up 4 bases and J gave up 9 bases, with 10 bases separating them. The CDR3 has 11 residues. The chain's CDR3 is CSVAREGEQFF. CDR3 coding DNA: TGCAGCGTTGCCAGGGAAGGTGAGCAGTTCTTC.

This clone was seen a few times. The rearrangement uses TRBV4-1 and TRBJ2-7; perhaps TRBD1 as D (5 bases). Per germline, CDR1 MGHRA and CDR2 YSYEKL. Trimming left V 0 bases short and J 2 bases short, with 17 bases between. The CDR3 contains 17 residues. Here the CDR3 reads CASSQDIDGQGTYEQYF. As DNA, the CDR3 is TGCGCCAGCAGCCAAGATATAGATGGGCAGGGAACCTACGAGCAGTACTTC.

The chain recombines TRBV7-8 with TRBJ1-2, with D uncertain. Deletions cut 6 bases from V and 2 bases from J, with 16 bases between. The germline gives CDR1 SGHVS, CDR2 FQNEAQ. CDR3 length: 15 amino acids. CDR3 in amino acids: CASRNRQGLNYGYTF. In DNA, the CDR3 is TGTGCCAGCAGGAACAGACAAGGACTCAACTATGGCTACACCTTC.

The chain combines TRBV6-4 with TRBJ2-7; D might be TRBD1 (6 bases). CDR3 length equals 15 residues. Germline V gives CDR1 MRHNA, CDR2 SNTAGT. V dropped 6 bases and J dropped 5 bases, with 20 bases sitting between them. The CDR3 is CASRGRTAVCDEQYF. Here the CDR3 DNA reads TGTGCCAGCAGAGGCCGGACAGCTGTATGTGACGAGCAGTACTTC.

The chain is built from TRBV15 and TRBJ2-3, with 11 bases that match TRBD2. Germline lookup yields CDR1 LNHNV and CDR2 YYDKDF (reference sequence). V lost 3 bases to trimming and J lost 0 bases; unmatched junction nucleotides: 8. The CDR3 length is 18 residues. The CDR3 DNA reads as TGTGCCACCAGCAGGGGACAGACTAGCGGGACTAGCACAGATACGCAGTATTTT. Protein sequence: CATSRGQTSGTSTDTQYF. The full variable domain, with the rest looked up from reference TRBV15 and TRBJ2-3, is DAMVIQNPRYQVTQFGKPVTLSCSQTLNHNVMYWYQQKSSQAPKLLFHYYDKDFNNEADTPDNFQSRRPNTSFCFLDIRSPGLGDTAMYLCATSRGQTSGTSTDTQYFGPGTRLTVL.